These T cell receptor beta chains were read from a single sample in a study of regulatory T cells in long-lasting Graves disease. In TCRdb, the multiplex PCR reads were re-called with MiXCR into one record per CDR3 protein. The table includes roughly 610,000 distinct CDR3 sequences, 15% to 20% detected once. The same data also contributed to another study, on T cells in Graves' hyperthyroidism and ophthalmopathy.

The starting material was peripheral blood mononuclear cells (PBMCs), obtained at new diagnosis, from a patient treated with antithyroid drugs. The receptors were gathered from a woman aged 30 to 39 with Graves disease. Each CDR3 is given with its conserved first and last residue. Each record gives: D gene, clone size, CDR3 length, V gene, J gene, CDR3 protein, CDR3 DNA. The D gene is left open where the match is weak. Clone size is shown for a subset of rows, as once, few, many or a class of expanded clone.

>-|-|14|TRBV28|TRBJ1-5
CATLGTGSNQPQHF
TGTGCCACCCTAGGAACAGGGAGCAATCAGCCCCAGCATTTT
>TRBD2|many|15|TRBV12-3/TRBV12-4|TRBJ2-1
CASSSSGSGYNEQFF
TGTGCCAGCAGCTCCAGCGGGAGTGGTTACAATGAGCAGTTCTTC
>TRBD1|few|18|TRBV5-1|TRBJ2-7
CASSLTPNPGTGGDEQYF
TGCGCCAGCAGCTTAACTCCTAACCCCGGGACAGGAGGGGACGAGCAGTACTTC
>TRBD2|many|15|TRBV7-9|TRBJ2-3
CASSPSGVWTDTQYF
TGTGCCAGCAGCCCTAGCGGAGTTTGGACAGATACGCAGTATTTT
>TRBD1|many|14|TRBV7-9|TRBJ1-2
CASRNRGSPYGYTF
TGTGCCAGCAGAAACAGGGGCTCACCCTATGGCTACACCTTC
>-|many|14|TRBV2|TRBJ1-4
CASTGRERGEKLFF
TGTGCCAGCACCGGACGGGAAAGAGGAGAAAAACTGTTTTTT
>-|few|15|TRBV6-1|TRBJ2-7
CASRGFIVASYEQYF
TGTGCCAGCAGGGGTTTTATCGTGGCCTCCTACGAGCAGTACTTC
>-|few|19|TRBV6-1|TRBJ2-3
CASSEWSWGAGTSTDTQYF
TGTGCCAGCAGTGAATGGTCTTGGGGGGCGGGAACTAGCACAGATACGCAGTATTTT
>-|few|14|TRBV6-1|TRBJ1-4
CASTLRQGHEKLFF
TGTGCCAGCACGCTGCGGCAGGGGCATGAAAAACTGTTTTTT
>-|many|14|TRBV19|TRBJ1-2
CASTPDGADYGYTF
TGTGCCAGTACCCCGGACGGAGCAGACTATGGCTACACCTTC
>TRBD1|many|17|TRBV15|TRBJ1-2
CATSRDSGGEVYYGYTF
TGTGCCACCAGCAGAGATTCAGGGGGCGAGGTTTACTATGGCTACACCTTC
>TRBD2|few|16|TRBV7-9|TRBJ2-1
CASSSLGGSSYNEQFF
TGTGCCAGCAGCTCCCTTGGCGGGAGCTCCTACAATGAGCAGTTCTTC
>-|few|13|TRBV20-1|TRBJ1-1
CSAPQAMNTEAFF
TGCAGTGCTCCTCAGGCCATGAACACTGAAGCTTTCTTT
>-|-|17|TRBV9|TRBJ1-4
CASSEGVGSSLGEKLFF
TGTGCCAGCAGCGAGGGGGTCGGCTCGTCCTTGGGGGAAAAACTGTTTTTT
>TRBD2|many|22|TRBV28|TRBJ2-7
CASSLMSAGGRGLAGHYYEQYF
TGTGCCAGCAGTTTAATGTCCGCGGGGGGGCGCGGACTAGCGGGACACTACTACGAGCAGTACTTC
>-|few|13|TRBV30|TRBJ2-7
CAWSRGDGYEQYF
TGTGCCTGGAGTAGGGGGGACGGCTACGAGCAGTACTTC
>-|-|16|TRBV24-1|TRBJ2-2
CATSDLRGSDTGELFF
TGTGCCACCAGTGATCTCCGGGGTTCCGACACCGGGGAGCTGTTTTTT
>TRBD1|many|14|TRBV7-9|TRBJ2-1
CASSPRTGADEQFF
TGTGCCAGCAGCCCACGGACAGGAGCGGATGAGCAGTTCTTC
>-|few|16|TRBV27|TRBJ2-2
CASSLSPAANTGELFF
TGTGCCAGCAGTTTATCTCCAGCGGCAAACACCGGGGAGCTGTTTTTT
>TRBD2|few|21|TRBV6-2/TRBV6-3|TRBJ2-4
CASSQRTSGTSRPLAKNIQYF
TGTGCCAGCAGTCAAAGGACTAGCGGAACATCAAGACCCCTAGCCAAAAACATTCAGTACTTC
>TRBD1|-|13|TRBV24-1|TRBJ2-5
CATSDLSQGAQYF
TGTGCCACCAGTGATTTGTCCCAGGGGGCCCAGTACTTC
>-|many|15|TRBV28|TRBJ1-6
CASSPPQGTRSPLHF
TGTGCCAGCAGCCCCCCACAGGGTACTCGTTCACCCCTCCACTTT
>TRBD2|few|16|TRBV19|TRBJ2-1
CASSRGRTSDYNEQFF
TGTGCCAGTAGTCGGGGACGGACTAGCGACTACAATGAGCAGTTCTTC
>TRBD1|many|14|TRBV28|TRBJ1-2
CASSRGQALYGYTF
TGTGCCAGCAGCCGTGGACAGGCTCTCTATGGCTACACCTTC
>-|-|15|TRBV13|TRBJ1-1
CASSFAQALNTEAFF
TGTGCCAGCAGCTTCGCTCAGGCTTTGAACACTGAAGCTTTCTTT
>-|-|16|TRBV27|TRBJ2-3
CASSLKTGTRTDTQYF
TGTGCCAGCAGTTTAAAGACGGGGACCCGCACAGATACGCAGTATTTT
>-|many|14|TRBV28|TRBJ1-2
CASKRKGLGYGYTF
TGTGCCAGCAAACGGAAAGGTCTGGGGTATGGCTACACCTTC
>TRBD1|many|13|TRBV30|TRBJ1-2
CAWSGQGNGGYTF
TGTGCCTGGAGTGGACAGGGGAACGGCGGCTACACCTTC
>-|-|14|TRBV28|TRBJ2-5
CASSSRKGQETQYF
TGTGCCAGCAGTTCCCGGAAGGGCCAAGAGACCCAGTACTTC
>TRBD1|-|16|TRBV10-3|TRBJ1-1
CAISPDRGGSNTEAFF
TGTGCCATCAGCCCCGACAGGGGAGGGTCGAACACTGAAGCTTTCTTT
>-|many|12|TRBV20-1|TRBJ2-7
CSAGRGPREQYF
TGCAGTGCTGGCCGGGGGCCCAGGGAGCAGTACTTC
>-|-|17|TRBV20-1|TRBJ2-1
CSARVNRGTYSYNEQFF
TGCAGTGCTAGAGTTAATCGCGGGACTTACTCCTACAATGAGCAGTTCTTC
>-|many|12|TRBV7-9|TRBJ2-1
CASSTTRNEQFF
TGTGCCAGCAGCACTACTAGGAATGAGCAGTTCTTC
>-|few|16|TRBV5-6|TRBJ1-3
CASSLVGASSGNTIYF
TGTGCCAGCAGCTTGGTGGGGGCCAGCTCTGGAAACACCATATATTTT
>TRBD2|few|13|TRBV6-1|TRBJ2-5
CASRLAGTETQYF
TGTGCCAGCAGACTAGCGGGTACGGAGACCCAGTACTTC
>-|many|15|TRBV24-1|TRBJ1-5
CATSGTGHFNQPQHF
TGTGCCACCAGTGGTACGGGACACTTCAATCAGCCCCAGCATTTT
>-|many|15|TRBV28|TRBJ1-2
CASNLGQILNYGYTF
TGTGCCAGCAACCTCGGACAGATACTAAACTATGGCTACACCTTC
>-|many|15|TRBV20-1|TRBJ2-1
CSARDRRVSYNEQFF
TGCAGTGCTAGAGATAGGAGGGTGTCCTACAATGAGCAGTTCTTC
>-|-|15|TRBV7-2|TRBJ1-2
CASSLYPGARDGYTF
TGTGCCAGCAGCTTATACCCCGGGGCTAGAGATGGCTACACCTTC
>-|-|15|TRBV5-1|TRBJ2-3
CASSRTGRGTDTQYF
TGCGCCAGCAGTCGAACAGGGAGGGGCACAGATACGCAGTATTTT
>-|-|14|TRBV3-1|TRBJ2-5
CASSVVGYQETQYF
TGTGCCAGCAGCGTGGTGGGGTACCAAGAGACCCAGTACTTC
>-|many|14|TRBV12-3/TRBV12-4|TRBJ2-2
CASSFVNRPGELFF
TGTGCCAGCAGTTTCGTTAACCGGCCCGGGGAGCTGTTTTTT
>-|many|11|TRBV6-2/TRBV6-3|TRBJ1-1
CASSWFAEAFF
TGTGCCAGCAGTTGGTTCGCTGAAGCTTTCTTT
>TRBD2|-|14|TRBV25-1|TRBJ2-5
CASSEWAGGETQYF
TGTGCCAGCAGTGAATGGGCGGGAGGGGAGACCCAGTACTTC
>-|many|16|TRBV28|TRBJ2-7
CASSSTGALRNYEQYF
TGTGCCAGCAGTAGCACCGGGGCCCTACGAAACTACGAGCAGTACTTC
>-|many|12|TRBV12-3/TRBV12-4|TRBJ1-1
CASSFRGSEAFF
TGTGCCAGCAGTTTCAGGGGAAGTGAAGCTTTCTTT
>-|-|18|TRBV20-1|TRBJ2-1
CSARDWGGTAHSLNEQFF
TGCAGTGCTAGAGATTGGGGTGGTACGGCCCACTCTTTGAATGAGCAGTTCTTC
>-|many|16|TRBV28|TRBJ1-2
CASSSGPRELDYGYTF
TGTGCCAGCAGTTCGGGCCCCCGGGAGCTGGACTATGGCTACACCTTC
>-|many|13|TRBV20-1|TRBJ2-3
CSADVTSTDTQYF
TGCAGTGCCGACGTAACTAGCACAGATACGCAGTATTTT
>-|-|14|TRBV20-1|TRBJ1-5
CSAPDPYSNQPQHF
TGCAGTGCCCCGGACCCCTATAGCAATCAGCCCCAGCATTTT